This T cell receptor (beta chain) was captured in a study of identical twins. From the 5' RACE reads, TCRdb called clonotypes with MiXCR, one entry per CDR3 protein. In the table there are 1.5 million to 2 million distinct CDR3 sequences, about 32% of which are singletons. Among all donors, each was a healthy Caucasian. Per the germline V gene, CDR1 is SGDLS and CDR2 is YYNGEE. The CDR3 has 16 residues. J lost 4 bases, V lost 0 bases, and 5 bases had no gene match. The sample comprised cord blood. The source is a newborn girl in good health. This chain uses TRBV9 with TRBJ2-5, with 11 bases matching TRBD2. DNA for the CDR3: TGTGCCAGCAGCGTAGGCCTAGCGGGGGGCAGAGAGACCCAGTACTTC. It is translated as CASSVGLAGGRETQYF.